The clone carrying this TCR beta chain was counted ten times or more. Its antigen is undetermined. The data belong to a study of identical twins. Findings of the study overall: Low generation probability was overrepresented in out-of-frame alpha sequences shared by twins.

The cDNA had a unique molecular identifier and a template-switch universal primer site. TCRdb re-called the 5' RACE reads with MiXCR, one entry per CDR3 protein. This table has approximately 470,000 distinct CDR3 sequences, about 14% appearing once. The CDR3 length is 16 residues. Trimming took 5 bases from V and 2 from J; bases not matched to a gene: 10. Separately, the same data were catalogued under a study of yellow fever vaccine responses in identical twins.

Sequenced input: CD4+ T cells sorted from blood. This clonotype was obtained from a woman aged 18-30 years in good health. The rearrangement links TRBV12-3 or TRBV12-4 to TRBJ2-3; 7 positions agree with TRBD2. CDR3 nucleotide sequence: TGTGCCAGCAGTCCCGAGGCAGCGGGGCTCACAGATACGCAGTATTTT. It translates to CASSPEAAGLTDTQYF.